The 19 T cell receptor beta chains below come from one sample, sequenced in a study of T cells in Graves' hyperthyroidism and ophthalmopathy. RNA transcripts provided the source from which TCR beta CDR3 regions were amplified. TCR CDR3 underwent first-round RT-PCR with the HTBI primer set. TCRdb reprocessed the multiplex PCR reads via MiXCR and lists one record per CDR3 protein. The data hold about 640,000 distinct CDR3 sequences, with just under 45% observed a single time. The sample comprised peripheral blood or thyroid tissue (not recorded which). These receptors all come from an adult man with Graves' disease, either hyperthyroidism or ophthalmopathy (not recorded which).

This clonotype was counted many times. V gene TRBV7-9 combines with J gene TRBJ2-5; D is uncertain. V gave up 4 bases and J gave up 1 base, with 10 bases separating them. CDR1 is SEHNR and CDR2 is FQNEAQ in the germline V gene (reference sequence). The CDR3 has 14 residues. The CDR3 sequence: CASSSVAFQETQYF. For the CDR3, the DNA is TGTGCCAGCAGCTCCGTAGCTTTCCAAGAGACCCAGTACTTC.

This clonotype was observed many times. V gene TRBV25-1 combines with J gene TRBJ1-4; 7 bases are shared with TRBD1. Germline values: CDR1 MGHDK, CDR2 SYGVNS. The V gene end was trimmed by 1 base and the J gene end by 6 bases; junction bases not matched to a gene: 5. The CDR3 has 15 amino acids. The CDR3 region is CASSEFRGRDEKLFF. DNA of the CDR3: TGTGCCAGCAGTGAATTTAGGGGGCGAGATGAAAAACTGTTTTTT. Complete variable domain (other parts from reference TRBV25-1 and TRBJ1-4): EADIYQTPRYLVIGTGKKITLECSQTMGHDKMYWYQQDPGMELHLIHYSYGVNSTEKGDLSSESTVSRIRTEHFPLTLESARPSHTSQYLCASSEFRGRDEKLFFGSGTQLSVL.

The chain carries TRBV25-1 and TRBJ1-1; the D is unclear. This CDR3 is built from 14 residues. In germline, CDR1 is MGHDK, CDR2 SYGVNS. V was cut by 6 bases and J by 1 base, with 12 bases left in between. The CDR3: CASSWGLGNTEAFF. In nucleotides, the CDR3 is TGTGCCAGCAGCTGGGGTCTGGGGAACACTGAAGCTTTCTTT. Full variable domain (remainder filled in from reference TRBV25-1 and TRBJ1-1): EADIYQTPRYLVIGTGKKITLECSQTMGHDKMYWYQQDPGMELHLIHYSYGVNSTEKGDLSSESTVSRIRTEHFPLTLESARPSHTSQYLCASSWGLGNTEAFFGQGTRLTVV.

The genes are TRBV25-1 and TRBJ1-5; D remains unclear. The CDR3 is made up of 15 amino acids. Per the germline V gene, CDR1 is MGHDK and CDR2 is SYGVNS. V lost 5 bases to trimming and J lost 0 bases, with 11 bases between them. CDR3 sequence reads: CASSFAGNSNQPQHF. CDR3 sequence (DNA): TGTGCCAGCAGTTTTGCGGGGAATAGCAATCAGCCCCAGCATTTT. Together with reference TRBV25-1 and TRBJ1-5, the CDR3 gives the full variable domain: EADIYQTPRYLVIGTGKKITLECSQTMGHDKMYWYQQDPGMELHLIHYSYGVNSTEKGDLSSESTVSRIRTEHFPLTLESARPSHTSQYLCASSFAGNSNQPQHFGDGTRLSIL.

Details on this clonotype: A much larger clone is a single base away; this may be a read error. This chain links TRBV7-9 with TRBJ1-6; D remains ambiguous. The CDR3 is 15 residues long. V lost 2 bases to trimming and J lost 10 bases, with 15 bases between them. CDR1 is SEHNR and CDR2 is FQNEAQ in the germline V gene (reference sequence). CDR3 nucleotide sequence: TGTGCCAGCAGCTTAATGGTGGGCGAAGGGTCACCCCTCCACTTT. It is translated as CASSLMVGEGSPLHF.

This chain links TRBV19 with TRBJ1-4; the match to TRBD1 covers 7 bases. The germline CDR1 and CDR2 sequences are LNHDA and SQIVND (reference sequence). The CDR3 runs to 15 residues. V lost 3 bases, J lost 8 bases, and 9 bases stayed unmatched. The CDR3 DNA sequence: TGTGCCAGTAGTATGACAGGGCCGGCAGACGAAAAACTGTTTTTT. Encoded protein: CASSMTGPADEKLFF.

This clonotype was seen repeatedly, ten times or more. The chain has TRBV25-1 and TRBJ2-5; D is perhaps TRBD1 (6 bases). The CDR3 has 14 residues. Germline V gene sequence: CDR1 MGHDK, CDR2 SYGVNS. V was trimmed by 1 base and J by 5 bases, leaving 11 bases between them. CDR3 residues: CASSELQGRETQYF. CDR3 nucleotide sequence: TGTGCCAGCAGTGAATTACAGGGTAGGGAGACCCAGTACTTC.

This clonotype was seen repeatedly, ten times or more. The chain has TRBV27 and TRBJ1-1; no firm D call. CDR1 is MNHEY, CDR2 SMNVEV, per germline (reference sequence). The CDR3 is 13 residues long. Trimming took 5 bases from V and 5 from J, leaving 12 bases between them. CDR3 sequence: CASSPGRGTEAFF. The DNA for the CDR3 is TGTGCCAGCAGTCCCGGACGGGGTACTGAAGCTTTCTTT.

V gene TRBV2 combines with J gene TRBJ2-5; D might be TRBD2 (6 bases). The CDR3 is 14 amino acids. Germline V gene lookup returns CDR1 SNHLY and CDR2 FYNNEI. Trimming stripped 8 bases from V and 7 bases from J, with 20 bases between. The CDR3 sequence: CASSSVRGMGTQYF. CDR3 in DNA: TGTGCCAGCTCTAGCGTCCGGGGTATGGGGACCCAGTACTTC.

This clonotype has only a few counts. The chain links TRBV6-5 to TRBJ1-5; D remains unclear. CDR3 length: 16 residues. From germline, CDR1 is MNHEY and CDR2 SVGAGI. The ends were cut back, 6 bases at V and 4 bases at J, with 19 bases in the middle. CDR3 loop: CASSPQANVRNQPQHF. CDR3 nucleotides: TGTGCCAGCAGCCCTCAAGCCAACGTAAGGAATCAGCCCCAGCATTTT.

On this clonotype itself: This may stem from a read error, because a much larger clone lies one nucleotide away. The chain joins TRBV6-5 to TRBJ1-1; D gene unclear. With 1 base removed from V and 11 bases from J, the gap between germline ends came to 14 bases. The CDR3 sequence is 13 residues long. Germline CDR1 and CDR2: MNHEY and SVGAGI. CDR3 protein: CASSYLETDDAFF. For the CDR3, the DNA is TGTGCCAGCAGTTACTTGGAGACTGATGACGCTTTCTTT.

This clonotype was counted a few times. This chain connects TRBV7-9 to TRBJ2-7; D may be TRBD2 (6 bases). V was pared by 2 bases and J by 7 bases, with 18 bases between. Germline V lookup: CDR1 SEHNR, CDR2 FQNEAQ (reference sequence). The CDR3 is 15 residues long. In DNA, the CDR3 is TGTGCCAGCAGCTTAACGGGAGCGGCCTCGAGGGAGCAGTACTTC. This codes for CASSLTGAASREQYF. The entire variable domain, with the rest obtained from reference TRBV7-9 and TRBJ2-7, is as follows: DTGVSQNPRHKITKRGQNVTFRCDPISEHNRLYWYRQTLGQGPEFLTYFQNEAQLEKSRLLSDRFSAERPKGSFSTLEIQRTEQGDSAMYLCASSLTGAASREQYFGPGTRLTVT.

In nucleotides, the CDR3 is TGTGCCAGCAGTGAGGGCCAGGGGCATGGAAACACCATATATTTT. Its protein is CASSEGQGHGNTIYF. The chain has TRBV2 and TRBJ1-3, with D possibly TRBD1 on 6 matching bases. The germline V gene has CDR1 SNHLY and CDR2 FYNNEI. The CDR3 has 15 residues. V gave up 3 bases and J gave up 3 bases, with 12 bases separating them. The entire variable domain, with the rest obtained from reference TRBV2 and TRBJ1-3, is as follows: EPEVTQTPSHQVTQMGQEVILRCVPISNHLYFYWYRQILGQKVEFLVSFYNNEISEKSEIFDDQFSVERPDGSNFTLKIRSTKLEDSAMYFCASSEGQGHGNTIYFGEGSWLTVV.

Concerning this clonotype: A much larger clone lies a single base off, so this may be a read error. The rearrangement links TRBV11-1 to TRBJ1-4, with 10 bases identical to TRBD1. The CDR3 is 15 amino acids. Losses at the gene ends were 1 base for V and 6 bases for J; bases not matched to a gene: 2. The germline gives CDR1 SGHAT, CDR2 FQDESV (reference sequence). The CDR3 DNA follows: TGTGCCAGCAGCTTAGGGACAGGGGGGGATGAAAAACTGTTTTTT. Translation gives CASSLGTGGDEKLFF.

At least ten counts were recorded for this clonotype. The chain joins TRBV2 to TRBJ1-2, with a tentative D call TRBD1 (5 bases). CDR1 SNHLY and CDR2 FYNNEI come from the germline V gene. Trimming pared 6 bases from V and 4 bases from J, leaving 12 bases between. The CDR3 spans 13 residues. The CDR3 loop is CASSTGTFYGYTF. The CDR3 DNA reads TGTGCCAGCAGCACAGGAACCTTCTATGGCTACACCTTC.

The V gene is TRBV20-1, the J gene TRBJ1-4; D gene uncertain. The CDR3 loop spans 14 amino acids. The germline CDR1 and CDR2 sequences are DFQATT and SNEGSKA (reference sequence). V lost 3 bases and J 8 bases, leaving 16 bases between the germline ends. CDR3 sequence (DNA): TGCAGTGCTAGTTGGGGTGCGGACGTCGAAAAACTGTTTTTT. Translated, it gives CSASWGADVEKLFF.

The V call is TRBV2, the J call TRBJ2-7; D is possibly TRBD1 (6 bases). The CDR3 runs 11 residues. In germline, CDR1 is SNHLY, CDR2 FYNNEI. CDR3 bases: TGTGCTAGAGAGGGGGACCACGAGCAGTACTTC. This gives the protein CAREGDHEQYF.

This clonotype was detected ten times or more. The chain uses TRBV19 and TRBJ1-5, with 7 nucleotides matching TRBD1. The CDR3 is made up of 14 amino acids. Germline CDR1 is LNHDA and CDR2 is SQIVND (reference sequence). V shed 7 bases and J 3 bases; nucleotides not matched to a gene: 6. CDR3 in DNA: TGTGCCAGTACTGTGACAGGGACCAATCAGCCCCAGCATTTT. Translating it yields CASTVTGTNQPQHF.

The rearrangement links TRBV7-8 to TRBJ2-7; TRBD2 might be the D (6 bases). V lost 5 bases and J lost 2, with 19 bases in between. This CDR3 spans 16 amino acids. CDR1 is SGHVS, CDR2 FQNEAQ, per germline. This chain's CDR3 is CASSPAGGQGTYEQYF. DNA of the CDR3: TGTGCCAGCAGCCCAGCGGGTGGACAAGGGACCTACGAGCAGTACTTC. The full variable domain, with the rest looked up from reference TRBV7-8 and TRBJ2-7, is GAGVSQSPRYKVAKRGQDVALRCDPISGHVSLFWYQQALGQGPEFLTYFQNEAQLDKSGLPSDRFFAERPEGSVSTLKIQRTQQEDSAVYLCASSPAGGQGTYEQYFGPGTRLTVT.